One T cell receptor beta chain is described in this entry. This sample was included in a study of T cell responses to AZD1222 COVID-19 vaccine. The wider study: Second-dose recipients at about 4 or about 12 weeks were treated as one pooled group.

Sequencing was performed with immunoSEQ multiplex PCR; in TCRdb, only in-frame clones are kept and a portion is missing. The top ten clones hold roughly 7% of a sample with approximately 120,000 clones, 90% of them seen once. This CDR3 is built from 16 residues. The V gene lost 1 base and the J gene lost 0 bases, with 8 bases spanning the gap. Looked up from germline, CDR1 is SGHDT and CDR2 is YYEEEE. The sequencing here drew on peripheral blood, taken on day 0 of AZD1222 vaccination. The TCR comes from an adult in good health. This sequence joins TRBV5-6 and TRBJ1-6; no clear D. The CDR3 DNA reads TGTGCCAGCAGCTTGTTGGGAAGCTCCTATAATTCACCCCTCCACTTT. Translated: CASSLLGSSYNSPLHF.